This TCR beta chain was captured in a study of T cell responses to AZD1222 COVID-19 vaccine. Study-level background: Second-dose intervals of approximately 4 or approximately 12 weeks were pooled. Study observations and caveats: Mostly white British, mostly female donors; authors suggested clonal diversity may be underestimated.

Regarding this clone: Antigen specificity is unknown.

V trimming: 4 bases; J trimming: 4 bases; junction bases outside the gene matches: 13. Germline CDR1 reads MGHRA; CDR2 reads YSYEKL. CDR3 size: 17 residues. Method: immunoSEQ multiplex PCR; TCRdb's copy keeps in-frame clones and lacks some. The sample lists about 150,000 clones; under 95% were seen once. The TCR originated in an adult in good health. The V and J genes are TRBV4-1 and TRBJ2-1; 7 nucleotides match TRBD2. The sample consisted of peripheral blood, taken on day 0 of AZD1222 vaccination. The DNA of the CDR3 is TGCGCCAGCAGCCCTCACGTCGGAGCTAGCGGATACAATGAGCAGTTCTTC. Its translation is CASSPHVGASGYNEQFF.